This T cell receptor beta chain derives from a study of T cell responses to AZD1222 COVID-19 vaccine. Germline V gene lookup returns CDR1 LGHNA and CDR2 YNFKEQ. With V trimmed by 4 bases and J by 4 bases, 8 bases remained unmatched. The CDR3 is 15 amino acids. Repertoires were generated with immunoSEQ multiplex PCR, while TCRdb's copy carries only in-frame clones and drops some. The sample shows around 160,000 clones, over 80% of them seen only once. The receptor's source is an adult who received the AZD1222 COVID-19 vaccine. The chain has TRBV4-2 and TRBJ2-7; 9 bases fit TRBD1. The sample here was peripheral blood, taken 28 days after the second AZD1222 dose. The CDR3 reads CASSPIDRGGYEQYF. In DNA form, the CDR3 reads TGTGCCAGCAGCCCCATCGACAGGGGGGGGTACGAGCAGTACTTC.